The entry below describes one TCR beta chain. Its target is not known. This entry belongs to a study of shared clonotypes between healthy human individuals. Study overall: The donor group consisted of two women and a few men, aged 18 to 49.

Overall study results and limits: A generally larger estimated richness was seen in naive subsets than in memory subsets.

In the authors' workflow: Because ImmunoSEQ provided only junction sequences with no quality scores, the filtering differed. Assay: immunoSEQ multiplex PCR; the TCRdb copy retains only in-frame clones and omits some. V, J and clone size were drawn from that table, and D and trimming were deduced from the DNA. The sample holds around 1.9 million clones, 93% seen once. The V end lost 6 bases, the J end lost 2 bases, and 7 bases lay between the germline ends. Germline V gene data show CDR1 as SEHNR and CDR2 as FQNEAQ (reference sequence). The CDR3 covers 12 residues. Naive CD8 cells comprised CD45RO-negative, CCR7-positively selected cells, excluding terminally differentiated effector memory CD45RA+ cells. The study enrolled healthy HIV-negative adults without recent acute infections or vaccinations as donors.

The sequenced sample was naive CD8+ T cells from PBMCs. The chain couples TRBV7-9 to TRBJ2-5; unclear D gene. This receptor was taken from a man aged 18 to 29 in good health. Some clones in this sample may be carry-over from other donors' samples. This CDR3 is CASRSTQETQYF. The DNA of the CDR3 is TGTGCCAGCAGGTCCACTCAAGAGACCCAGTACTTC. The entire variable domain, with the rest obtained from reference TRBV7-9 and TRBJ2-5, is as follows: DTGVSQNPRHKITKRGQNVTFRCDPISEHNRLYWYRQTLGQGPEFLTYFQNEAQLEKSRLLSDRFSAERPKGSFSTLEIQRTEQGDSAMYLCASRSTQETQYFGPGTRLLVL.